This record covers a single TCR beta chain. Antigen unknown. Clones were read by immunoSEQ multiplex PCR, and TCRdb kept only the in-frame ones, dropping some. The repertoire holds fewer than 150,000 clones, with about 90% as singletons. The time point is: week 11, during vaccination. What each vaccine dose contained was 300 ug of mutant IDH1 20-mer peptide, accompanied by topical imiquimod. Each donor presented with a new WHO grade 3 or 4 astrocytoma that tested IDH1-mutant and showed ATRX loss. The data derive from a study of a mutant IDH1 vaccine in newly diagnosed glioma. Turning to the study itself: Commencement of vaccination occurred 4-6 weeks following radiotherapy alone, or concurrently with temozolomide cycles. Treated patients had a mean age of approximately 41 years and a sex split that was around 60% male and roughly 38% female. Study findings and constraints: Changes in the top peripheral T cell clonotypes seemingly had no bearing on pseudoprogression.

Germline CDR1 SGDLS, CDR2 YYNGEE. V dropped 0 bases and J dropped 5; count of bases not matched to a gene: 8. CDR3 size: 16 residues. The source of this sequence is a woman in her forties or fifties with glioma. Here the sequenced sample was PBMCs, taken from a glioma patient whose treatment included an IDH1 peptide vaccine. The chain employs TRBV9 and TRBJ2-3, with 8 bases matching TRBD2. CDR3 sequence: CASSVDPAGEIDTQYF. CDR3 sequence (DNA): TGTGCCAGCAGCGTAGATCCAGCGGGAGAAATAGATACGCAGTATTTT.